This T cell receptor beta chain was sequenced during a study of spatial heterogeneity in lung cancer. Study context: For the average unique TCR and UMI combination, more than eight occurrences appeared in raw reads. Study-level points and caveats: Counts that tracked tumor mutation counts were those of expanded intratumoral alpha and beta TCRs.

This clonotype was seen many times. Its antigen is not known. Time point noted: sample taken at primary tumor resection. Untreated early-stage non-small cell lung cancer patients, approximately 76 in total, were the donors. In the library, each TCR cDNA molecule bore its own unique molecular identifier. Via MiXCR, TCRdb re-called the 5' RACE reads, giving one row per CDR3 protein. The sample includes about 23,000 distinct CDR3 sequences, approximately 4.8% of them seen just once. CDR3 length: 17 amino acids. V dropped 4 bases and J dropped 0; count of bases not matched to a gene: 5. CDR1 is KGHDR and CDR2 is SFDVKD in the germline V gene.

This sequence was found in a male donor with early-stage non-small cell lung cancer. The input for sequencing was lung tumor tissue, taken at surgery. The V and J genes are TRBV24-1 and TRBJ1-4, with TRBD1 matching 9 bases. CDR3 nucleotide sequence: TGTGCCACCAGTGACCCGGGACAGGGTGCAACTAATGAAAAACTGTTTTTT. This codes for CATSDPGQGATNEKLFF.